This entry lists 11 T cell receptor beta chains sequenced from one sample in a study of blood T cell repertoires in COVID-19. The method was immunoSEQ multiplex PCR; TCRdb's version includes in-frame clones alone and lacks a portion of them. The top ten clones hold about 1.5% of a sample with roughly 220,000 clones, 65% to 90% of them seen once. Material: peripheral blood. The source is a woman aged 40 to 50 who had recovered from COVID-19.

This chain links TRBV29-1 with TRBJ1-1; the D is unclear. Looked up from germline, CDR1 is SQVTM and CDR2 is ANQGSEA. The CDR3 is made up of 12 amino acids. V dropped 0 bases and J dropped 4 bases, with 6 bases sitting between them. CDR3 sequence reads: CSVEDRITEAFF. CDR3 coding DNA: TGCAGCGTTGAAGACAGGATCACTGAAGCTTTCTTT.

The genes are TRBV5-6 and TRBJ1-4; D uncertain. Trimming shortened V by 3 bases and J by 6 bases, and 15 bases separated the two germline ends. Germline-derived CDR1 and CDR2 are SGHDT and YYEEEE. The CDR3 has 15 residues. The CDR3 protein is CASSSKAGEDEKLFF. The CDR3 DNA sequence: TGTGCCAGCAGCTCTAAAGCCGGGGAAGATGAAAAACTGTTTTTT.

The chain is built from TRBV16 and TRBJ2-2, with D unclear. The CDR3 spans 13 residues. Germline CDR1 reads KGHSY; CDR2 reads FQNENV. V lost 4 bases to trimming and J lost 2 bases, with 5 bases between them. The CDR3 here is CASSLRNTGELFF. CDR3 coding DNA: TGTGCCAGCAGCCTTAGAAACACCGGGGAGCTGTTTTTT.

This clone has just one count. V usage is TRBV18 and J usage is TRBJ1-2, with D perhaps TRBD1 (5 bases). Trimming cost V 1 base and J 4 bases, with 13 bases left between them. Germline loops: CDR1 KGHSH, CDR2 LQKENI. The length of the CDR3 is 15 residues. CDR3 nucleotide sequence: TGTGCCAGCTCACCACGGGGTGACAGCGCCTATGGCTACACCTTC. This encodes CASSPRGDSAYGYTF.

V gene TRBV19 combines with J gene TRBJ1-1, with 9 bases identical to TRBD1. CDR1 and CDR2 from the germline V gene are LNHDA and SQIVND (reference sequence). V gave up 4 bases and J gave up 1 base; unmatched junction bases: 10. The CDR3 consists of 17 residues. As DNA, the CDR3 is TGTGCCAGTAGTAGCACCCCCCCGGGACAGGGGAACACTGAAGCTTTCTTT. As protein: CASSSTPPGQGNTEAFF.

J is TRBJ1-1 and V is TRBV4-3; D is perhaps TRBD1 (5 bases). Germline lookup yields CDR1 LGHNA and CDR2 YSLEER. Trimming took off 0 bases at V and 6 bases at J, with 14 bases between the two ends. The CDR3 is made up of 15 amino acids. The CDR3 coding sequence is TGCGCCAGCAGCCAAGACGTAGCAGGGAAACCTGAAGCTTTCTTT. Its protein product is CASSQDVAGKPEAFF.

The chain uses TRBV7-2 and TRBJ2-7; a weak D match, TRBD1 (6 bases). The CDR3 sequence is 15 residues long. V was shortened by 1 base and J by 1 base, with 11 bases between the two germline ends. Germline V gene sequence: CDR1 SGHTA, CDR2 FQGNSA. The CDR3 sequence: CASSLDYRVSYEQYF. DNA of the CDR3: TGTGCCAGCAGCTTAGACTACAGGGTTTCCTACGAGCAGTACTTC. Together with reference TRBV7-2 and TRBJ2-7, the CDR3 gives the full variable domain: GAGVSQSPSNKVTEKGKDVELRCDPISGHTALYWYRQSLGQGLEFLIYFQGNSAPDKSGLPSDRFSAERTGGSVSTLTIQRTQQEDSAVYLCASSLDYRVSYEQYFGPGTRLTVT.

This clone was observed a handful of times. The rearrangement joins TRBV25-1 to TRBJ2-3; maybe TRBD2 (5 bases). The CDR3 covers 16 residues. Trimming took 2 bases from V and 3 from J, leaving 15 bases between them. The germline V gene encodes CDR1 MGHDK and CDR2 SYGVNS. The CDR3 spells CASSELGVRSTDTQYF. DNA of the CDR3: TGTGCCAGCAGTGAACTCGGGGTAAGGTCTACAGATACGCAGTATTTT. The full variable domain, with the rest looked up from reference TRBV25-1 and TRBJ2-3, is EADIYQTPRYLVIGTGKKITLECSQTMGHDKMYWYQQDPGMELHLIHYSYGVNSTEKGDLSSESTVSRIRTEHFPLTLESARPSHTSQYLCASSELGVRSTDTQYFGPGTRLTVL.

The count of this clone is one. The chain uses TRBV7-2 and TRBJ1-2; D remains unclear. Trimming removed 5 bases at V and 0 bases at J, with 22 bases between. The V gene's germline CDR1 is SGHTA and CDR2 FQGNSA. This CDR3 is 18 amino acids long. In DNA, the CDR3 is TGTGCCAGCAGCGGAAGTGGTTGGATTCCGGAGACTAACTATGGCTACACCTTC. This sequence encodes CASSGSGWIPETNYGYTF.

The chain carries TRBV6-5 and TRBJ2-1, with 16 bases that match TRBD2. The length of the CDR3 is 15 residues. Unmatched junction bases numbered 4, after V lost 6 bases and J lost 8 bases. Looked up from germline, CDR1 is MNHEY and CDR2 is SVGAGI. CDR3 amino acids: CASSVGTSGGDEQFF. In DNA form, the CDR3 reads TGTGCCAGCAGCGTTGGGACTAGCGGGGGGGATGAGCAGTTCTTC.

CDR3: CASSLGGGNTGELFF. In DNA form, the CDR3 reads TGTGCCAGCAGCTTAGGCGGGGGGAACACCGGGGAGCTGTTTTTT. This chain links TRBV11-3 with TRBJ2-2; 7 bases are a match to TRBD2. CDR1 is SGHNT, CDR2 YENEEA, per germline. V dropped 1 base and J dropped 1; count of bases not matched to a gene: 0. The CDR3 sequence is 15 residues long.